The rows below give T cell receptor beta chains drawn from one sample of a study of PD-1 blockade in classical Hodgkin lymphoma. This table comes from immunoSEQ multiplex PCR, and its TCRdb copy is limited to in-frame clones, with some not included. The repertoire holds about 39,000 clones, with about 80% as singletons. The material was peripheral blood mononuclear cells (PBMCs), obtained before the fourth cycle of nivolumab. These TCRs come from a human donor with classical Hodgkin lymphoma. Each CDR3 is given with its conserved first and last residue. The D gene is left open where the match is weak. For some rows the clone size is stated as once, few or many, or as a class when expanded; others skip it.

v_gene: TRBV2; j_gene: TRBJ2-5; d_gene: -; abundance: -; CDR3nt: TGTGCCAGCAGTGAAGCCTACAGCGAGAGGGAGACCCAGTACTTC; CDR3aa: CASSEAYSERETQYF
v_gene: TRBV7-6; j_gene: TRBJ2-3; d_gene: TRBD2; abundance: -; CDR3nt: TGTGCCAGCAGCTCAAGGGCTAGCGGGGGGGCCACGACAGATACGCAGTATTTT; CDR3aa: CASSSRASGGATTDTQYF
v_gene: TRBV5-1; j_gene: TRBJ1-2; d_gene: -; abundance: -; CDR3nt: TGCGCCAGCAGATTGACAGCTTACTATGGCTACACCTTC; CDR3aa: CASRLTAYYGYTF
v_gene: TRBV6-5; j_gene: TRBJ1-2; d_gene: TRBD1; abundance: -; CDR3nt: TGTGCCAGCAAGCGGACAGGCAACAACTATGGCTACACCTTC; CDR3aa: CASKRTGNNYGYTF
v_gene: TRBV7-7; j_gene: TRBJ2-5; d_gene: TRBD1; abundance: -; CDR3nt: TGTGCTAGCAGCCATGGACAGGCTCAGACCCAGTACTTC; CDR3aa: CASSHGQAQTQYF
v_gene: TRBV2; j_gene: TRBJ2-2; d_gene: -; abundance: -; CDR3nt: TGTGCCAGCACTAGGGGCGTGAACACCGGGGAGCTGTTTTTT; CDR3aa: CASTRGVNTGELFF
v_gene: TRBV4-2; j_gene: TRBJ2-5; d_gene: TRBD2; abundance: -; CDR3nt: TGTGCCAGCAGCCACACGACTAGCGGGGGCCTACAAGAGACCCAGTACTTC; CDR3aa: CASSHTTSGGLQETQYF
v_gene: TRBV2; j_gene: TRBJ2-7; d_gene: TRBD1; abundance: -; CDR3nt: TGTGCCAGCAGCCCGGGACAGCTCTCCTACGAGCAGTACTTC; CDR3aa: CASSPGQLSYEQYF
v_gene: TRBV6-1; j_gene: TRBJ1-2; d_gene: -; abundance: -; CDR3nt: TGTGCCAGCAGCCCGACAGAGCCCTATGGCTACACCTTC; CDR3aa: CASSPTEPYGYTF
v_gene: TRBV4-2; j_gene: TRBJ2-7; d_gene: -; abundance: -; CDR3nt: TGTGCCAGCAGCCTCGAACCTAGAGGCTACGAGCAGTACTTC; CDR3aa: CASSLEPRGYEQYF
v_gene: TRBV5-1; j_gene: TRBJ1-5; d_gene: -; abundance: -; CDR3nt: TGCGCCAGCAGTAGGGACGGTCGCCAGCAGCAGCCCCAGCATTTT; CDR3aa: CASSRDGRQQQPQHF
v_gene: TRBV10-1; j_gene: TRBJ2-1; d_gene: TRBD2; abundance: -; CDR3nt: TGCGCCAGCAGTGACACGACTAGCGGGGGGGCTCCCTATTACAATGAGCAGTTCTTC; CDR3aa: CASSDTTSGGAPYYNEQFF
v_gene: TRBV4-2; j_gene: TRBJ2-2; d_gene: -; abundance: -; CDR3nt: TGTGCCAGCAGCCAAGGGGGTGACGGGGCCGCAACCGGGGAGCTGTTTTTT; CDR3aa: CASSQGGDGAATGELFF
v_gene: TRBV2; j_gene: TRBJ2-5; d_gene: -; abundance: -; CDR3nt: TGTGCCAGTCAGATTTTCCAGGGTTCGAAGGAGACCCAGTACTTC; CDR3aa: CASQIFQGSKETQYF
v_gene: TRBV2; j_gene: TRBJ2-5; d_gene: TRBD2; abundance: -; CDR3nt: TGTGCCAGCAGTGAAATGGCTAGCGGGGGGAACCAAGAGACCCAGTACTTC; CDR3aa: CASSEMASGGNQETQYF
v_gene: TRBV11-2; j_gene: TRBJ2-7; d_gene: -; abundance: -; CDR3nt: TGTGCCAGCAGCAGCGGGCGGTACTACGAGCAGTACTTC; CDR3aa: CASSSGRYYEQYF
v_gene: TRBV7-8; j_gene: TRBJ1-5; d_gene: -; abundance: -; CDR3nt: TGTGCCAGCACCGCTACCGGTTGGGGGATCAATCAGCCCCAGCATTTT; CDR3aa: CASTATGWGINQPQHF
v_gene: TRBV2; j_gene: TRBJ2-2; d_gene: TRBD2; abundance: -; CDR3nt: TGTGCCAGCAGGAGCGGGGGGTCGAACACCGGGGAGCTGTTTTTT; CDR3aa: CASRSGGSNTGELFF
v_gene: TRBV7-9; j_gene: TRBJ2-7; d_gene: TRBD1; abundance: -; CDR3nt: TGTGCCAGCAGCTGGACAGGGGGTAATTACGAGCAGTACTTC; CDR3aa: CASSWTGGNYEQYF
v_gene: TRBV5-1; j_gene: TRBJ1-3; d_gene: -; abundance: -; CDR3nt: TGCGCCAGCAGCTTGACTCTGGTGGGGAGCTCTGGAAACACCATATATTTT; CDR3aa: CASSLTLVGSSGNTIYF
v_gene: TRBV7-2; j_gene: TRBJ2-2; d_gene: -; abundance: -; CDR3nt: TGTGCCAGCAGCTTTTGGCAGGGGACCGGGGAGCTGTTTTTT; CDR3aa: CASSFWQGTGELFF
v_gene: TRBV7-4; j_gene: TRBJ1-1; d_gene: -; abundance: few; CDR3nt: TGTGCCAGCAGCTGGACGAGCACTGAAGCTTTCTTT; CDR3aa: CASSWTSTEAFF
v_gene: TRBV19; j_gene: TRBJ1-5; d_gene: TRBD1; abundance: once; CDR3nt: TGTGCCAGTAGTGGGGACAGGGGCAATCAGCCCCAGCATTTT; CDR3aa: CASSGDRGNQPQHF
v_gene: TRBV4-3; j_gene: TRBJ1-2; d_gene: -; abundance: once; CDR3nt: TGCGCCAGCAGCCAAGATCTGGCGGGGAATGGCTACACCTTC; CDR3aa: CASSQDLAGNGYTF
v_gene: TRBV7-9; j_gene: TRBJ2-7; d_gene: -; abundance: -; CDR3nt: TGTGCCAGCAAGCTTAGTCACAGGACCTACGAGCAGTACTTC; CDR3aa: CASKLSHRTYEQYF
v_gene: TRBV5-6; j_gene: TRBJ2-5; d_gene: -; abundance: -; CDR3nt: TGTGCCAGCAGCTTGGTTGGATCGGGAGAGACCCAGTACTTC; CDR3aa: CASSLVGSGETQYF
v_gene: TRBV5-4; j_gene: TRBJ1-1; d_gene: -; abundance: -; CDR3nt: TGTGCCAGCAGCTTGGCCGGGGTGTCAGGGGTTTATAACACTGAAGCTTTCTTT; CDR3aa: CASSLAGVSGVYNTEAFF
v_gene: TRBV5-4; j_gene: TRBJ2-3; d_gene: -; abundance: -; CDR3nt: TGTGCCAGCAGCCCATGGGTCACACCCACAGATACGCAGTATTTT; CDR3aa: CASSPWVTPTDTQYF
v_gene: TRBV7-2; j_gene: TRBJ1-1; d_gene: -; abundance: -; CDR3nt: TGTGCCAGCAGCTTATTTTCGGGGGCTAACACTGAAGCTTTCTTT; CDR3aa: CASSLFSGANTEAFF
v_gene: TRBV6-5; j_gene: TRBJ2-5; d_gene: -; abundance: -; CDR3nt: TGTGCCAGCAGTTACTTCGGGATTCACCAAGAGACCCAGTACTTC; CDR3aa: CASSYFGIHQETQYF
v_gene: TRBV18; j_gene: TRBJ2-3; d_gene: TRBD2; abundance: -; CDR3nt: TGTGCCAGCTCATTACCGAATAGCGGGACTACAGATACGCAGTATTTT; CDR3aa: CASSLPNSGTTDTQYF
v_gene: TRBV25-1; j_gene: TRBJ1-6; d_gene: TRBD1; abundance: -; CDR3nt: TGTGCCAGCAGTGTTCTATCGGGACAGGGACTTTCACCCCTCCACTTT; CDR3aa: CASSVLSGQGLSPLHF
v_gene: TRBV10-3; j_gene: TRBJ2-7; d_gene: -; abundance: once; CDR3nt: TGTGCCATCAGTGAGCCAGGGGGGACCTACGAGCAGTACTTC; CDR3aa: CAISEPGGTYEQYF
v_gene: TRBV7-9; j_gene: TRBJ1-2; d_gene: -; abundance: -; CDR3nt: TGTGCCAGCAGCAGCGCTGGTATCGGCTATGGCTACACCTTC; CDR3aa: CASSSAGIGYGYTF
v_gene: TRBV29-1; j_gene: TRBJ1-1; d_gene: -; abundance: -; CDR3nt: TGCAGCGTTGAGGTCTGGAACACTGAAGCTTTCTTT; CDR3aa: CSVEVWNTEAFF